The 20 T cell receptor beta chains listed next were all sequenced from one sample in a study of blood T cell repertoires in COVID-19. Produced via immunoSEQ multiplex PCR; TCRdb's table is partial and in-frame only. The table has 130,000 or so clones, around 84% seen once. The source material was peripheral blood. The receptor source for this set is a woman aged 55-75 years with acute or convalescent COVID-19.

This clone was seen only once. V and J are TRBV18 and TRBJ2-5; the match to TRBD1 covers 7 bases. This CDR3 has 17 amino acids. V gave up 4 bases and J gave up 1 base; unmatched junction bases: 12. CDR1 and CDR2 from the germline V gene are KGHSH and LQKENI. CDR3 sequence (DNA): TGTGCCAGCTCACTTGCCGGGACAGCAGGGCTCCAAGAGACCCAGTACTTC. This translates into CASSLAGTAGLQETQYF.

The V and J genes are TRBV4-1 and TRBJ1-6, with unresolved D. The CDR3 extends over 15 amino acids. Germline V gene lookup returns CDR1 MGHRA and CDR2 YSYEKL. V was trimmed by 4 bases and J by 6 bases, leaving 13 bases between them. The CDR3 sequence is CASSRVFGVNSPLHF. In nucleotides, the CDR3 is TGCGCCAGCAGCCGAGTTTTCGGGGTTAATTCACCCCTCCACTTT.

The chain couples TRBV11-3 to TRBJ1-1; 9 nucleotides match TRBD1. The CDR3 length is 16 residues. The ends lost 6 bases at V and 5 bases at J; junction bases unmatched: 13. Germline lookup yields CDR1 SGHNT and CDR2 YENEEA. The CDR3 sequence: CASRSGTGIKRTEAFF. Written as DNA, the CDR3 is TGTGCCAGCAGGTCCGGGACAGGGATCAAAAGGACTGAAGCTTTCTTT.

A few counts support this clone. The chain has TRBV5-4 and TRBJ1-2, with D uncertain. Trimming cost V 4 bases and J 2 bases, with 18 bases left between them. The CDR3 totals 16 residues. In germline, CDR1 is SGHNT, CDR2 YYREEE (reference sequence). CDR3 in amino acids: CASSRGSTAANYGYTF. In DNA, the CDR3 is TGTGCCAGCAGCCGAGGGTCCACCGCGGCCAACTATGGCTACACCTTC. Full variable domain (outside the CDR3, taken from reference TRBV5-4 and TRBJ1-2): ETGVTQSPTHLIKTRGQQVTLRCSSQSGHNTVSWYQQALGQGPQFIFQYYREEENGRGNFPPRFSGLQFPNYSSELNVNALELDDSALYLCASSRGSTAANYGYTFGSGTRLTVV.

The chain has TRBV10-2 and TRBJ2-1, with D possibly being TRBD1 (5 bases). The CDR3 extends over 14 amino acids. V dropped 3 bases and J dropped 4 bases, with 10 bases sitting between them. Germline CDR1 WSHSY, CDR2 SAAADI. This CDR3 reads CASSDWGLYNEQFF. The CDR3 DNA reads TGCGCCAGCAGTGACTGGGGCCTGTACAATGAGCAGTTCTTC.

The V and J genes are TRBV11-3 and TRBJ2-1, with 11 bases lining up with TRBD2. Germline V gene lookup returns CDR1 SGHNT and CDR2 YENEEA. CDR3 length: 14 amino acids. Trimming at V came to 6 bases and at J to 10 bases, leaving 8 bases not matched to a gene. The CDR3 sequence is CASRLLAGAGEQFF. The DNA for the CDR3 is TGTGCCAGCAGACTACTAGCGGGGGCCGGAGAGCAGTTCTTC.

The chain couples TRBV7-6 to TRBJ1-1; possible D gene TRBD1, 6 bases. Trimming took 0 bases from V and 0 from J, leaving 11 bases between them. The CDR3 runs 16 residues. Germline CDR1 reads SGHVS; CDR2 reads FNYEAQ. CDR3 bases: TGTGCCAGCAGCTTAGCCCGGACAGACATGAACACTGAAGCTTTCTTT. Translation gives CASSLARTDMNTEAFF. The full variable domain, with the rest looked up from reference TRBV7-6 and TRBJ1-1, is GAGVSQSPRYKVTKRGQDVALRCDPISGHVSLYWYRQALGQGPEFLTYFNYEAQQDKSGLPNDRFSAERPEGSISTLTIQRTEQRDSAMYRCASSLARTDMNTEAFFGQGTRLTVV.

This chain uses TRBV4-1 with TRBJ2-5, with 8 bases identical to TRBD2. The J segment lost 5 bases and the V segment lost 1 base, leaving 6 bases of the junction unmatched. Looked up from germline, CDR1 is MGHRA and CDR2 is YSYEKL. The CDR3 runs to 15 residues. This CDR3 is CASSQGAGGSETQYF. The CDR3, as DNA: TGCGCCAGCAGCCAAGGGGCGGGGGGTTCGGAGACCCAGTACTTC.

This clone was found a few times. This chain connects TRBV5-1 to TRBJ1-6, with a weak D call TRBD1 (5 bases). CDR1 and CDR2 (germline): SGHRS, YFSETQ. The CDR3 totals 14 residues. Trimming cost V 7 bases and J 10 bases, with 18 bases left between them. As DNA, the CDR3 is TGCGCCAGCCGGGACTCGGATGAATTCTCACCCCTCCACTTT. It yields the protein CASRDSDEFSPLHF.

CDR3 in DNA: TGTGCCACCAGTGATAACACACCGGGACAGACCTACGAGCAGTACTTC. Protein product: CATSDNTPGQTYEQYF. The rearrangement joins TRBV24-1 to TRBJ2-7, with 7 nucleotides matching TRBD1. Trimming at V came to 3 bases and at J to 2 bases, leaving 9 bases not matched to a gene. The CDR3 extends over 16 amino acids. Germline assignment: CDR1 KGHDR and CDR2 SFDVKD.

The rearrangement joins TRBV6-2 or TRBV6-3 to TRBJ2-7, with D perhaps TRBD2 (5 bases). Germline V gene data show CDR1 as MNHEY and CDR2 as SVGEGT. The CDR3 is made up of 13 amino acids. The V and J ends lost 1 base and 6 bases respectively, with 10 bases between them. Here the CDR3 reads CASSYFIASEQYF. In nucleotides, the CDR3 is TGTGCCAGCAGTTACTTCATAGCGTCCGAGCAGTACTTC.

The rearrangement links TRBV7-2 to TRBJ2-5; the match to TRBD1 covers 11 bases. Germline CDR1 SGHTA, CDR2 FQGNSA. V shed 5 bases and J 1 base; nucleotides not matched to a gene: 0. The CDR3 has 14 amino acids. The CDR3 reads CASSGQGAQETQYF. CDR3 DNA: TGTGCCAGCAGCGGACAGGGGGCCCAAGAGACCCAGTACTTC.

The chain combines TRBV11-2 with TRBJ2-7, with D possibly being TRBD2 (6 bases). Germline V gene lookup returns CDR1 SGHAT and CDR2 FQNNGV. Trimming took off 6 bases at V and 4 bases at J, with 13 bases between the two ends. The CDR3 consists of 13 residues. CDR3: CASRPIGTYEQYF. CDR3 DNA sequence: TGTGCCAGCAGACCGATCGGGACTTACGAGCAGTACTTC.

The V gene is TRBV25-1, the J gene TRBJ1-4; the D gene is possibly TRBD1 (6 bases). V lost 4 bases and J 3 bases, leaving 12 bases between the germline ends. The length of the CDR3 is 15 residues. The V gene's germline CDR1 is MGHDK and CDR2 SYGVNS. In DNA, the CDR3 is TGTGCCAGCAGTGGTACAGGGAATCCTAATGAAAAACTGTTTTTT. Its translation: CASSGTGNPNEKLFF.

V usage is TRBV5-6 and J usage is TRBJ1-2; D gene unclear. CDR1 and CDR2 (germline): SGHDT, YYEEEE. V was trimmed by 0 bases and J by 7 bases, leaving 10 bases between them. The CDR3 sequence is 13 residues long. The CDR3 DNA reads as TGTGCCAGCAGCTTGGACCCCCGAGGTGGCTACACCTTC. Its protein product is CASSLDPRGGYTF.

This chain connects TRBV11-2 to TRBJ2-1; weak D call: TRBD2 (5 bases). The CDR3 extends over 11 amino acids. The germline V gene has CDR1 SGHAT and CDR2 FQNNGV. Trimming left V 6 bases short and J 8 bases short, with 8 bases between. The CDR3 region is CASSRRDEQFF. CDR3 nucleotides: TGTGCCAGCAGTCGGCGGGATGAGCAGTTCTTC.

The gene calls are TRBV5-1 and TRBJ2-5, with D perhaps matching TRBD2 (6 bases). CDR1 SGHRS and CDR2 YFSETQ come from the germline V gene. The CDR3 spans 14 residues. V lost 5 bases to trimming and J lost 4 bases, with 15 bases between them. The CDR3 DNA sequence: TGCGCCAGCAGTTCTGGACCCGGGGGAGAGACCCAGTACTTC. Translating it yields CASSSGPGGETQYF.

CDR3 nucleotide sequence: TGTGCCAGCAGTTTAAGTGCACGAGGAGGCTACACCTTC. It yields the protein CASSLSARGGYTF. This chain uses TRBV12-3 or TRBV12-4 with TRBJ1-2; no reliable D call. V was trimmed by 2 bases and J by 8 bases, leaving 12 bases between them. The CDR3 is made up of 13 amino acids.

A single count supports this clone. Within the sample, other DNA sequences also encode this same CDR3. The chain recombines TRBV10-3 with TRBJ1-2; 7 nucleotides align to TRBD1. V gave up 4 bases and J gave up 6 bases; unmatched junction bases: 5. CDR1 ENHRY and CDR2 SYGVKD come from the germline V gene. The CDR3 extends over 13 amino acids. The CDR3 nucleotides are TGTGCCATCAGTGCGACAGGGACAAATGGCTACACCTTC. Translated: CAISATGTNGYTF.

The chain's CDR3 is CASSLHLTDGYTF. The CDR3 DNA reads TGCGCCAGCAGCCTCCACCTCACAGATGGCTACACCTTC. This sequence joins TRBV4-3 and TRBJ1-2; D gene unclear. In germline, CDR1 is LGHNA, CDR2 YSLEER. Trimming removed 4 bases from V and 6 bases from J, with 12 bases in between. This CDR3 is built from 13 residues.